This T cell receptor (beta chain) was recorded in a study of vaccination and CD4 T cells after COVID-19 (dated by TCRdb to between 2021 and 2024). In the study overall: Convalescent patients had a positive SARS-CoV-2 result on nasal swab PCR, and of these patients, several had mild disease and one had severe disease. The convalescent cohort included six males and four females, with two Hispanic individuals, seven Caucasians, two Asians and one multiracial person. Participants received two doses of either the Pfizer-BioNTech BNT162b2 vaccine (n=8) or the Moderna mRNA-1273 vaccine (n=2). Post-COVID blood samples were collected from convalescent patients a median of around 100 days after diagnosis, with a range of about 30 to 161 days. Post-vaccine blood samples were collected a median of about 69 days after the second vaccine dose, ranging from roughly 12 to 250 days. Culture stimuli were overlapping spike peptide pools from SARS-CoV-2 and from the common cold coronaviruses HCoV-NL63, HCoV-OC43 and HCoV-229E. Control cultures received a CEFX viral epitope pool as the positive control, an HIV-1 Nef peptide pool as the negative control, or no peptide. In ten to eleven COVID-19 convalescent patients and a handful of infection-naive healthy vaccine recipients, the spike-specific CD4+ TCR repertoire before mRNA vaccination was compared with the repertoire after mRNA vaccination.

Overall study results and their limits: In convalescent patients, a median about 90% of post-vaccine SARS-CoV-2-reactive clones were detected only after vaccination, and vaccine-specific priming was suggested by this finding. An increase in the median number of SARS-CoV-2-reactive clonotypes from around 20 after infection to some 38 after vaccination was observed, but the change was not found to be significant. Of the vaccine-specific clones found in convalescent patients, nearly all (304 of 307) were mono-reactive for SARS-CoV-2 spike instead of being cross-reactive with common cold coronaviruses. Relatively few convalescent patients were included in the study, and early timepoints after natural infection were not analyzed.

This clonotype was counted a few times. The antigen it binds to is not known. Base qualities are not provided; no much larger clone lies one nucleotide away. This specimen's treatment or condition label, interpreted: roughly 11-day PBMC culture with coronavirus spike peptide pools or control peptides (ViraFEST assay). The study used the ViraFEST assay, which expanded antigen-specific T cells with peptide pools and then identified expanded clonotypes by TCR sequencing. The convalescent patients' positive SARS-CoV-2 PCR tests were from March to December 2020, which was before the Alpha, Beta and Delta variants emerged in the United States. Approximately 1.8 million PBMCs per well were cultured in IMDM with roughly 5% human AB serum and 8 to 10 IU/ml IL-2, plus 10 ug/ml peptide pools. Half of the culture medium was replaced with fresh IL-2-containing medium on days 3 and 7. CD4+ T cells were isolated after about nine days of culture through negative selection using the EasySep CD4+ T cell isolation kit. Ficoll-Paque Plus gradient centrifugation was used to isolate PBMCs from whole blood, and the isolated PBMCs were then either used fresh or cryopreserved at -140C. In general, triplicate wells were set up for every culture condition.

Libraries came from PCR. TCR sequencing of DNA from cultured CD4+ T cells used the Oncomine TCR Beta short-read assay at the Johns Hopkins FTIC core. The QIAamp micro DNA kit was used to extract genomic DNA from the cultured CD4+ T cells. Oncomine TCR Beta libraries made from cultured CD4+ T cells were pooled using unique dual indexes and sequenced on an Illumina iSeq 100. The study's own analysis went as follows. Non-productive sequences were removed, and CDR3s that did not start with C, did not end with F or W, or were shorter than 7 amino acids were discarded. The MANAFEST web application identified antigen-specific clonotypes by comparing peptide-stimulated wells against reference wells and other culture wells. For a clone to be called positive, the clone needed an FDR below 0.05, an odds ratio above 5, and a productive frequency above 0.1% in at least two of three replicate wells. Cross-reactive clonotypes were defined as significantly expanded in both SARS-CoV-2 spike wells and at least one common cold coronavirus spike condition. Using R version 3.6.1, CDR3 homology was evaluated through Levenshtein distances (stringdist) along with unrooted phylogenetic trees (ape). The public reads were reprocessed in TCRdb via fastp at Q25 and MiXCR, keeping in-frame beta chains. Rows are combined by CDR3 protein, so each entry shows the most common genes and DNA. TCRdb's processing, not the authors' own work, is the source of the V and J calls. The table for this sample lists approximately 7,000 distinct CDR3 sequences; roughly 27% of them were counted only once. Of the sample, 9% to 9.5% is held by the ten largest clones.

Sequenced material: CD4+ T cells from blood, cultured in vitro, taken after SARS-CoV-2 vaccination. This receptor was obtained from a human donor who had recovered from COVID-19.

In nucleotide form, the sequence is TGTGCCAGCAGCCGCGGGACAGGGGGAAATTCACCCCTCCACTTT. It translates to CASSRGTGGNSPLHF. The sequence joins TRBV28 to TRBJ1-6, with 11 bases in between that match TRBD1. From a lookup of the germline V gene, CDR1 and CDR2 are MDHEN and SYDVKM. The CDR3, cysteine through phenylalanine, is 15 amino acids long. Of the read, only the CDR3 DNA is kept; its 45 bases are in frame from base 1. Germline trimming: 6 bases from V, 7 bases from J; junction bases outside gene matches: 5.